This is a list of T cell receptor beta chains from one sample in a study of Ad26.COV2.S vaccination and SARS-CoV-2 variants. Assay: immunoSEQ multiplex PCR; the TCRdb copy retains only in-frame clones and omits some. The table includes roughly 380,000 clones, roughly 84% detected once. The material was peripheral blood, obtained in a trial of Ad26.COV2.S vaccine versus placebo. These TCRs come from a person between 18 and 65 years old who received the Ad26.COV2.S COVID-19 vaccine or a placebo. The CDR3 runs from the conserved cysteine through the conserved F or W. D genes are given only for firm matches. Clone size is not always given. Where it is, it says once, few, many or a class for expanded clones.

clone_size j_call d_call v_call cdr3_nt cdr3_aa
- TRBJ1-2 - TRBV4-1 TGCGCCAGCAGCCAAGTGGGGCTCTATGGCTACACCTTC CASSQVGLYGYTF
- TRBJ1-4 - TRBV18 TGTGCCAGCTCACCAAGACAGCTCTCCACTAATGAAAAACTGTTTTTT CASSPRQLSTNEKLFF
once TRBJ1-2 - TRBV28 TGTGCCAGCAGCACAGAAGCCCTAAAGCTTTTGAACTATGGCTACACCTTC CASSTEALKLLNYGYTF
- TRBJ2-7 TRBD2 TRBV7-2 TGTGCCAGCAGCTTACCTAGCGGGACTACCTACGAGCAGTACTTC CASSLPSGTTYEQYF
- TRBJ2-1 TRBD1 TRBV19 TGTGCCAGTAGTAAGGGACAGGGGGCAGATGAGCAGTTCTTC CASSKGQGADEQFF
- TRBJ1-6 - TRBV7-9 TGTGCCAGCAGCTTTTTCCCGGGTCTATATAATTCACCCCTCCACTTT CASSFFPGLYNSPLHF
- TRBJ1-5 TRBD1 TRBV20-1 TGCAGTGCTAGTAAGGACAGGGAATTTTATAGCAATCAGCCCCAGCATTTT CSASKDREFYSNQPQHF
- TRBJ1-5 - TRBV19 TGTGCCAGTTCCCCCAATGGGAGGGTCAGCAATCAGCCCCAGCATTTT CASSPNGRVSNQPQHF
once TRBJ1-2 - TRBV29-1 TGCAGCGTATCGAACAACAGGGTTGGGGGCTACACCTTC CSVSNNRVGGYTF
- TRBJ2-3 - TRBV5-5 TGTGCCAGCAGCTCGGGTTTCGGGGCAATGTGGGGCACAGATACGCAGTATTTT CASSSGFGAMWGTDTQYF
- TRBJ2-1 - TRBV19 TGTGCCAGTGGTCCCGCGCTCGCCATGACCTACAATGAGCAGTTCTTC CASGPALAMTYNEQFF
- TRBJ2-7 - TRBV30 TGTGCCTGGAGTGACAAGGGGGTGGGCCAGTACTTC CAWSDKGVGQYF